These T cell receptor beta chains were read from a single sample in a study of Graves' ophthalmopathy and Graves' hyperthyroidism. TCRdb passed the multiplex PCR reads through MiXCR, listing each CDR3 protein once. Of 150,000 to 200,000 distinct CDR3 sequences listed, 30% to 45% are singletons. The sample consisted of peripheral blood. These receptor sequences come from a woman aged 35 to 49 with Graves' ophthalmopathy. Each CDR3 is given with its conserved first and last residue.

>TRBJ1-2|TRBV28
CASSPTPRGAGYTF
>TRBJ1-5|TRBV6-5
CASISGQISNQPQHF
>TRBJ1-3|TRBV12-3/TRBV12-4
CASSLFGGPDTIYF
>TRBJ2-4|TRBV6-4
CASGFSKNIQYF
>TRBJ2-5|TRBV20-1
CRTELGLGTQYF
>TRBJ2-7|TRBV5-1
CASSLAAAHSYEQYF
>TRBJ2-2|TRBV7-3
CASSLSGRIPGELFF
>TRBJ1-6|TRBV10-3
CASTDRNSYNSPLHF
>TRBJ2-4|TRBV12-3/TRBV12-4
CASSLARDPEYF
>TRBJ2-7|TRBV6-5
CASSLGTEQYF
>TRBJ2-7|TRBV12-3/TRBV12-4
CASTLDSLDEQYF
>TRBJ2-2|TRBV19
CASSIETGATGELFF
>TRBJ2-7|TRBV6-5
CASSYPLGRSSYEQYF
>TRBJ1-2|TRBV12-3/TRBV12-4
CASSVNFYGYTF